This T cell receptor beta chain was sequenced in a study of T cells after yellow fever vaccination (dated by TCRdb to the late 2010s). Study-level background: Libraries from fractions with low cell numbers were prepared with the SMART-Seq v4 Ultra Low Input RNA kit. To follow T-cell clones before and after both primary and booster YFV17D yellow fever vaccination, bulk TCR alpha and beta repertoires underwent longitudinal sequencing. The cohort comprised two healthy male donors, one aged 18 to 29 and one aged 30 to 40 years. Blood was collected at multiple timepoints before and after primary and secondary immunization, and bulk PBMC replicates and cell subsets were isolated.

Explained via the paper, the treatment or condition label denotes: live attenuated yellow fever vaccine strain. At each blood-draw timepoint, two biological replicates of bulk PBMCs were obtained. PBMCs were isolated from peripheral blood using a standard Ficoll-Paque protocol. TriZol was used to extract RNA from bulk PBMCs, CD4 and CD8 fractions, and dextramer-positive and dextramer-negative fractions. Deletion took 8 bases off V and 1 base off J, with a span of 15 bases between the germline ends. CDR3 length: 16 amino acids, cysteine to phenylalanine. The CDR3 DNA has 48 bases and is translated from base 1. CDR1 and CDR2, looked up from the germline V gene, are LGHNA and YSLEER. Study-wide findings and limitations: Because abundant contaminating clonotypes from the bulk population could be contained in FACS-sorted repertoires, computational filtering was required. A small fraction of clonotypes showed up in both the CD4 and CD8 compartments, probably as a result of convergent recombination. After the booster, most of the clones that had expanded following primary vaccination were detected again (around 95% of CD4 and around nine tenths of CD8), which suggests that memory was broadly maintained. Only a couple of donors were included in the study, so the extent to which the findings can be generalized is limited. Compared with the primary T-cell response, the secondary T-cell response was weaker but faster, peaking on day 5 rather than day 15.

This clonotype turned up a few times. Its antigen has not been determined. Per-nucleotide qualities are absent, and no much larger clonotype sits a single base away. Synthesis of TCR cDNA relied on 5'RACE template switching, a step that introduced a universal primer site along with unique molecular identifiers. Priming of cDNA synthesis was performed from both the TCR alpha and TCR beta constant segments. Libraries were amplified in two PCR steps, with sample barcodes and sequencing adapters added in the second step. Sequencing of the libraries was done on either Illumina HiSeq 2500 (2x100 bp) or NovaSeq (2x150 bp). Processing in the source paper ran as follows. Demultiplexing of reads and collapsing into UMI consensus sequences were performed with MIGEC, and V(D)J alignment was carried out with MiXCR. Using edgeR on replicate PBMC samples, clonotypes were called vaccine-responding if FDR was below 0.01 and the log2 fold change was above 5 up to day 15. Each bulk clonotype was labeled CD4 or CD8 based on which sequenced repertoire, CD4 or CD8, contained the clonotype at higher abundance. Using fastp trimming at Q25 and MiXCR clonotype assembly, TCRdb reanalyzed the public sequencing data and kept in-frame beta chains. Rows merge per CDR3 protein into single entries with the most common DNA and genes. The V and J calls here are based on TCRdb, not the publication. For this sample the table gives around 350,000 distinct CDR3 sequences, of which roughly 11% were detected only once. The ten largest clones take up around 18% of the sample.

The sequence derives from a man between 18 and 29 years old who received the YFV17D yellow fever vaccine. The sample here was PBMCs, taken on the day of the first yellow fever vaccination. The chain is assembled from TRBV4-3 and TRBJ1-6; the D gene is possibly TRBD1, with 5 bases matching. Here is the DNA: TGCGCCAGCGGACACGAGAGGGGATCCTATAATTCACCCCTCCACTTT. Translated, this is CASGHERGSYNSPLHF.